A single sample gave rise to the 23 T cell receptor beta chains below, sequenced in a study of long-term antiretroviral therapy in people with HIV. Version v3.0 of the immunoSEQ assay ran at survey level. The protocol was immunoSEQ multiplex PCR, while the TCRdb copy is restricted to in-frame clones and leaves out a portion. The sample gives 20,000 to 25,000 clones, 70% to 90% of which show up once; approximately 4.6% is in the top ten. The sample in question was unsorted PBMCs, obtained 1.3 years after starting antiretroviral therapy. The receptor source for this set is a man aged 55 to 70 with HIV.

This clone appeared once. The chain employs TRBV4-2 and TRBJ2-7; D gene uncertain. CDR1 is LGHNA, CDR2 YNFKEQ, per germline. This CDR3 has 15 residues. Deletions cut 1 base from V and 2 bases from J, with 12 bases between. The CDR3 DNA is TGTGCCAGCAGCCAAGGGGGATACACTACCTACGAGCAGTACTTC. Encoded protein: CASSQGGYTTYEQYF.

This clone was observed a handful of times. V gene TRBV6-5 combines with J gene TRBJ1-6; D uncertain. From germline, CDR1 is MNHEY and CDR2 SVGAGI. V lost 2 bases, J lost 8 bases, and 16 bases lay in between. The CDR3 consists of 16 residues. The CDR3 sequence is CASSYEVLSTDSPLHF. CDR3 coding DNA: TGTGCCAGCAGTTACGAAGTTTTATCCACCGATTCACCCCTCCACTTT.

The chain has TRBV2 and TRBJ1-1; TRBD1 is a possible D gene (5 bases). V was shortened by 8 bases and J by 2 bases, with 18 bases between the two germline ends. This CDR3 is built from 15 residues. Germline V gives CDR1 SNHLY, CDR2 FYNNEI. CDR3: CASSKEGLRNTEAFF. The CDR3 DNA reads as TGTGCCAGCTCAAAAGAGGGACTACGAAACACTGAAGCTTTCTTT.

The chain carries TRBV21-1 and TRBJ2-5; the D call of TRBD1 is as the table states it, not checked on the DNA. TRBV21-1 is a pseudogene locus. The CDR3 has 16 amino acids. CDR3 region: CASSKALAQYQETQYF. The CDR3 DNA follows: TGTGCCAGCAGCAAAGCGCTGGCTCAGTACCAAGAGACCCAGTACTTC.

The chain combines TRBV10-3 with TRBJ2-5; 16 nucleotides line up with TRBD2. Germline CDR1 is ENHRY and CDR2 is SYGVKD. CDR3 length: 17 residues. Trimming at V came to 6 bases and at J to 1 base, leaving 5 bases not matched to a gene. The CDR3 spells CAISPGLAGGVQETQYF. Written as DNA, the CDR3 is TGTGCCATCAGCCCGGGACTAGCGGGGGGGGTCCAAGAGACCCAGTACTTC.

The chain employs TRBV5-1 and TRBJ2-5, with D hard to call. V lost 1 base to trimming and J lost 3 bases, with 7 bases between them. The germline V gene has CDR1 SGHRS and CDR2 YFSETQ. The CDR3 covers 13 residues. In nucleotides, the CDR3 is TGCGCCAGCAGCTTGCAGTCAGAAGAGACCCAGTACTTC. This encodes CASSLQSEETQYF.

The chain's CDR3 is CASSLSYGGREQYF. DNA for the CDR3: TGTGCCAGCAGCTTGAGTTACGGGGGGCGCGAGCAGTACTTC. V and J are TRBV5-4 and TRBJ2-7; D is possibly TRBD2 (7 bases). From germline, CDR1 is SGHNT and CDR2 YYREEE (reference sequence). The V end was cut by 1 base, the J end by 6 bases, with 14 bases between. The CDR3 is 14 residues long.

The chain combines TRBV9 with TRBJ2-1, with D unclear. Germline V CDR1 and CDR2: SGDLS, YYNGEE. The CDR3 is made up of 14 amino acids. V lost 4 bases, J lost 4 bases, and 12 bases lay in between. In DNA, the CDR3 is TGTGCCAGCAGCCTTGGGCAGCAATACAATGAGCAGTTCTTC. It translates to CASSLGQQYNEQFF.

The CDR3 is CASSGLAEETQYF. The DNA of the CDR3 is TGTGCCAGCTCAGGGCTAGCGGAAGAGACCCAGTACTTC. This rearrangement joins TRBV18 to TRBJ2-5, with 7 nucleotides matching TRBD2. This CDR3 spans 13 amino acids. The V gene's germline CDR1 is KGHSH and CDR2 LQKENI. V trimming: 5 bases; J trimming: 3 bases; junction bases outside the gene matches: 3.

CDR3 region: CASSGAGVYEQYF. As DNA, the CDR3 is TGTGCCAGCAGTGGGGCGGGGGTCTACGAGCAGTACTTC. The chain combines TRBV2 with TRBJ2-7, with 7 bases identical to TRBD2. This CDR3 has 13 residues. Per germline, CDR1 SNHLY and CDR2 FYNNEI. The V and J ends lost 4 bases and 3 bases, in that order; junction bases with no gene match: 3.

V gene TRBV27 combines with J gene TRBJ2-1; the match to TRBD2 covers 10 bases. The CDR3 extends over 17 amino acids. The germline V gene encodes CDR1 MNHEY and CDR2 SMNVEV (reference sequence). The V and J ends lost 5 bases and 8 bases, in that order; junction bases with no gene match: 15. CDR3 coding DNA: TGTGCCAGCAGTGACCAATGGACTAGCGGACATGGGGATGAGCAGTTCTTC. It yields the protein CASSDQWTSGHGDEQFF.

J is TRBJ2-2 and V is TRBV13; D is ambiguous. CDR3 length: 14 amino acids. The V end lost 0 bases, the J end lost 5 bases, and 7 bases lay between the germline ends. From germline, CDR1 is PRHDT and CDR2 FYEKMQ (reference sequence). This chain's CDR3 is CASSLGVSTGELFF. The DNA for the CDR3 is TGTGCCAGCAGCTTAGGCGTGAGTACCGGGGAGCTGTTTTTT.

This clone has a single count. The chain couples TRBV9 to TRBJ1-3; D uncertain. CDR3 length: 15 residues. Trimming cost V 3 bases and J 0 bases, with 10 bases left between them. CDR1 SGDLS and CDR2 YYNGEE come from the germline V gene. DNA for the CDR3: TGTGCCAGCAGCGCTCTTCATAGCTCTGGAAACACCATATATTTT. Its translation is CASSALHSSGNTIYF.

V usage is TRBV27 and J usage is TRBJ2-3; unclear D gene. The V end was cut by 8 bases, the J end by 6 bases, with 12 bases between. The germline V gene encodes CDR1 MNHEY and CDR2 SMNVEV (reference sequence). CDR3 size: 12 residues. In DNA, the CDR3 is TGTGCCAGCGGCCTTATAACCGATACGCAGTATTTT. Protein sequence: CASGLITDTQYF.

The table lists this clone with a few counts. CDR3 coding DNA: TGCGCCAGCAGCTTGGCGCCGGGGGGCACAGATACGCAGTATTTT. It is translated as CASSLAPGGTDTQYF. The chain recombines TRBV5-1 with TRBJ2-3; a possible D gene is TRBD2 (6 bases). Between the trimmed V and J ends, which lost 0 bases and 1 base, there was a span of 9 bases. This CDR3 spans 15 amino acids. Germline CDR1 SGHRS, CDR2 YFSETQ.

The chain combines TRBV7-9 with TRBJ2-7; TRBD1 agrees at 11 bases. CDR1 SEHNR and CDR2 FQNEAQ come from the germline V gene (reference sequence). The CDR3 covers 15 residues. The J segment lost 2 bases and the V segment lost 4 bases, leaving 4 bases of the junction unmatched. The CDR3 DNA is TGTGCCAGCAGCTGGGACAGGGGGGGGCCCTACGAGCAGTACTTC. It yields the protein CASSWDRGGPYEQYF.

This clone has only one observation. The rearrangement joins TRBV10-3 to TRBJ2-1; D might be TRBD2 (6 bases). The ends were cut back, 2 bases at V and 0 bases at J, with 17 bases in the middle. The length of the CDR3 is 18 residues. Germline V CDR1 and CDR2: ENHRY, SYGVKD. CDR3 bases: TGTGCCATCAGTGAGGGAGGGGCGGCCCTCAGCTCCTACAATGAGCAGTTCTTC. This codes for CAISEGGAALSSYNEQFF.

The CDR3 DNA reads as TGTGCCAGCAGCCTCGGGACAGGGGACAATGAGCAGTTCTTC. Amino acids: CASSLGTGDNEQFF. The genes are TRBV7-9 and TRBJ2-1; the match to TRBD1 covers 10 bases. The CDR3 runs 14 residues. Germline V gene lookup returns CDR1 SEHNR and CDR2 FQNEAQ (reference sequence). Losses at the gene ends were 5 bases for V and 5 bases for J; bases not matched to a gene: 3.

The J gene is TRBJ2-5, the V gene TRBV2; D is ambiguous. Germline CDR1 SNHLY, CDR2 FYNNEI. This CDR3 is 13 amino acids long. V was clipped by 2 bases and J by 3 bases, with 7 bases between them. The CDR3 is CASSEFREETQYF. CDR3 bases: TGTGCCAGCAGTGAATTTAGGGAAGAGACCCAGTACTTC. The full variable domain, rest sourced from reference TRBV2 and TRBJ2-5, is EPEVTQTPSHQVTQMGQEVILRCVPISNHLYFYWYRQILGQKVEFLVSFYNNEISEKSEIFDDQFSVERPDGSNFTLKIRSTKLEDSAMYFCASSEFREETQYFGPGTRLLVL.

This chain links TRBV5-1 with TRBJ1-5; 7 nucleotides align to TRBD1. Germline-derived CDR1 and CDR2 are SGHRS and YFSETQ. The CDR3 runs 15 residues. With 1 base clipped from V and 6 bases from J, the junction kept 7 bases outside the gene matches. The CDR3 region has the DNA TGCGCCAGCAGCTTGATGTCAGGGGGAAGTCAGCCCCAGCATTTT. This codes for CASSLMSGGSQPQHF.

A few counts support this clone. The J gene is TRBJ1-6, the V gene TRBV7-6, with 9 bases lining up with TRBD1. Germline V CDR1 and CDR2: SGHVS, FNYEAQ. With 0 bases clipped from V and 10 bases from J, the junction kept 7 bases outside the gene matches. The CDR3 loop spans 16 amino acids. The CDR3 DNA sequence: TGTGCCAGCAGCTTAGCGGGATGGACAGGGGACTCACCCCTCCACTTT. Its protein is CASSLAGWTGDSPLHF.

The chain uses TRBV5-4 and TRBJ1-6; no clear D. The V and J ends lost 2 bases and 8 bases respectively, with 11 bases between them. The CDR3 is 14 residues long. Germline V gene sequence: CDR1 SGHNT, CDR2 YYREEE (reference sequence). The CDR3 nucleotides read TGTGCCAGCAGCTTCGGTCAGGCATATTCACCCCTCCACTTT. It specifies CASSFGQAYSPLHF.

The chain couples TRBV19 to TRBJ1-4; D gene unclear. Germline loops: CDR1 LNHDA, CDR2 SQIVND (reference sequence). The CDR3 runs 15 residues. V lost 4 bases, J lost 3 bases, and 12 bases lay in between. DNA for the CDR3: TGTGCCAGTAGTACTAACACCGCTCCTAATGAAAAACTGTTTTTT. This codes for CASSTNTAPNEKLFF.